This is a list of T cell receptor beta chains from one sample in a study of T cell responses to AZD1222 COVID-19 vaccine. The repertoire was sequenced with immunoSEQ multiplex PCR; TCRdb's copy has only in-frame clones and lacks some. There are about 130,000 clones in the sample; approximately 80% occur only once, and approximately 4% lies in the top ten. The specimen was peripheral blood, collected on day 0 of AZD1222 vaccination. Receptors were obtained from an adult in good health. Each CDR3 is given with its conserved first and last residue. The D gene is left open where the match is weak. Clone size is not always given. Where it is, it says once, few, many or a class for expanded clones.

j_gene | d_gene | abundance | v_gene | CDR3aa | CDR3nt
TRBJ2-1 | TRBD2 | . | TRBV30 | CAWRQSGGAGYEQFF | TGTGCCTGGAGACAAAGCGGGGGGGCTGGGTATGAGCAGTTCTTC
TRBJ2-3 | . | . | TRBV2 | CASNPTSTDTQYF | TGTGCCAGCAACCCGACTAGCACAGATACGCAGTATTTT
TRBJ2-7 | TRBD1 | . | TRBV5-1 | CASSLQGAKDEQYF | TGCGCCAGCTCTTTACAGGGGGCCAAGGACGAGCAGTACTTC
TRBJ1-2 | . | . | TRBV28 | CASSPQGSFYGYTF | TGTGCCAGCAGCCCCCAGGGAAGTTTTTATGGCTACACCTTC
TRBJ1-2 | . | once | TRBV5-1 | CASSLVYRDLPSLYLFGYTF | TGCGCCAGCAGCTTGGTATACAGGGACCTCCCTTCTCTCTATCTTTTTGGCTACACCTTC
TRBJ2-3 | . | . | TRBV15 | CATTVARPGTDTQYF | TGTGCCACCACCGTAGCCCGGCCAGGCACAGATACGCAGTATTTT
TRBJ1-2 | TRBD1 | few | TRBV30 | CAWGRDSHSRIGGYTF | TGTGCCTGGGGAAGGGACAGTCACTCGCGGATTGGTGGCTACACCTTC
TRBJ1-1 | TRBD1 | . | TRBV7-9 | CASSPLGQGQGENTEAFF | TGTGCCAGCAGCCCCCTGGGACAGGGACAAGGTGAGAACACTGAAGCTTTCTTT
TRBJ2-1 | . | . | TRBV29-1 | CSVEFSSRATNEQFF | TGCAGCGTTGAATTCTCTAGCAGGGCTACGAATGAGCAGTTCTTC
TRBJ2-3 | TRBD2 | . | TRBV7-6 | CASLPTSGSLTDTQYF | TGTGCCAGCCTCCCGACTAGCGGGTCACTCACAGATACGCAGTATTTT
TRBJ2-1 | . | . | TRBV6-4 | CASSLGRGSNEQFF | TGTGCCAGCAGTCTAGGCCGGGGCAGCAATGAGCAGTTCTTC
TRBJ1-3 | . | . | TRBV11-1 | CASSHTDGSSGNTIYF | TGTGCCAGCAGCCACACGGACGGAAGCTCTGGAAACACCATATATTTT
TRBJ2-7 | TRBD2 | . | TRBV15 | CATSTSPLAVQREQYF | TGTGCCACCAGCACCTCCCCACTAGCGGTACAAAGGGAGCAGTACTTC
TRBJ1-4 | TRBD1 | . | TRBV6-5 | CASSPWTGQDEKLFF | TGTGCCAGCAGTCCCTGGACGGGACAGGATGAAAAACTGTTTTTT
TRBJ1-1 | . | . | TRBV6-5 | CATSDGAAEAFF | TGTGCCACGTCAGATGGGGCCGCCGAAGCTTTCTTT
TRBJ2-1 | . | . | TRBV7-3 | CASSQRRGDEQFF | TGTGCCAGCAGCCAGAGAAGGGGCGATGAGCAGTTCTTC
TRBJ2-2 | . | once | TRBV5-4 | CASSLLRNTGELFF | TGTGCCAGCAGCTTGCTACGGAACACCGGGGAGCTGTTTTTT
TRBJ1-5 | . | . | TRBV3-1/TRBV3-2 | CASSWSNSNQPQHF | TGTGCCAGCAGTTGGAGTAATAGCAATCAGCCCCAGCATTTT
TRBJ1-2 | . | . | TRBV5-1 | CASSLGTTSYGYTF | TGCGCCAGCAGCTTGGGGACCACAAGCTATGGCTACACCTTC
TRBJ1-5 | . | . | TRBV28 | CASSLSLASGREPQHF | TGTGCCAGCAGTTTAAGCCTGGCTTCGGGAAGGGAGCCCCAGCATTTT
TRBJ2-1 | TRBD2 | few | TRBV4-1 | CASSWGGAGYNEQFF | TGCGCCAGCAGTTGGGGAGGGGCGGGGTACAATGAGCAGTTCTTC
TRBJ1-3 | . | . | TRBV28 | CASSPAGEVPGNTIYF | TGTGCCAGCAGCCCAGCAGGGGAAGTTCCTGGAAACACCATATATTTT
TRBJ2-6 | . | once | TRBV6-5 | CASSPASGANVLTF | TGTGCCAGCAGTCCGGCCTCTGGGGCCAACGTCCTGACTTTC
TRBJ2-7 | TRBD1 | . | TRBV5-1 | CASSLKTGGGQGYEQYF | TGCGCCAGCAGCTTGAAAACAGGAGGAGGACAGGGCTACGAGCAGTACTTC
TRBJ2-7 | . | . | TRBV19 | CASSIWGPSGPTEQYF | TGTGCCAGTAGTATATGGGGACCCAGCGGGCCAACGGAGCAGTACTTC
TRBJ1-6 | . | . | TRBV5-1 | CASSPEGGDNSPLHF | TGCGCCAGCAGCCCGGAGGGGGGAGATAATTCACCCCTCCACTTT